This TCR beta chain was recovered during a study of patients and donors after allogeneic stem cell transplantation. In this sample, this clonotype turned up many times. TCRdb re-called the RT-PCR reads through MiXCR, storing one row per CDR3 protein. The sample includes approximately 57,000 distinct CDR3 sequences, approximately 12% seen only once; the top ten take under 40%. V was cut by 2 bases and J by 5 bases, with 12 bases left in between. The CDR3 contains 14 residues. Germline V gene data show CDR1 as MNHEY and CDR2 as SMNVEV (reference sequence). The sample consisted of blood, either unsorted or a sorted T cell fraction (not recorded which). The source of this sequence is a human donor who was either an allogeneic HSCT recipient or a stem cell or donor lymphocyte infusion donor (not recorded which). It is not recorded whose cells these are; they may come from a transplant donor. The chain joins TRBV27 to TRBJ1-1; D ambiguous. CDR3 protein: CASSLDPRRTEAFF. The CDR3 coding sequence is TGTGCCAGCAGTTTAGACCCCCGTAGGACTGAAGCTTTCTTT.